This T cell receptor (beta chain) was recovered during a study of blood T cell repertoires in COVID-19. Study information: Acute-phase and convalescent COVID-19 samples originated in the United States, Italy and Spain. Sources were T cells, B-cell-depleted T cells, or PBMCs; the material itself was cDNA or gDNA.

Enrollment of patients from Seattle took place during active infection, with longitudinal follow-up. Germline-derived CDR1 and CDR2 are SGHKS and YYEKEE (reference sequence). Trimming took 0 bases from V and 2 from J, leaving 11 bases between them. The CDR3 is 15 residues long. Source study methods: Estimated nucleated cell counts came from reference gene primer amplification. Repertoires were generated with immunoSEQ multiplex PCR, while TCRdb's copy carries only in-frame clones and drops some. That table is the source of V, J and clone size, and D and trimming were worked out from the DNA. The repertoire holds more than 80,000 clones, with approximately 88% as singletons.

The chain links TRBV5-5 to TRBJ1-2; D is possibly TRBD1 (5 bases). The source of this sequence is a woman aged 55 to 70 with COVID-19, enrolled during active disease. Source material: peripheral blood. The CDR3 DNA sequence: TGTGCCAGCAGCTTGGGGGTTCAGGGAAACTATGGCTACACCTTC. It translates to CASSLGVQGNYGYTF.